This passage covers 6 T cell receptor beta chains from one sample sequenced in a study of cytomegalovirus exposure and HLA in healthy donors (dated by TCRdb to 2015 to 2018). Libraries came from the immunoSEQ multiplex PCR assay. TCRdb took this table from immuneACCESS and kept in-frame rearrangements with V and J called. Such tables lack part of the clones; where checked against another copy, unresolved V genes explain under half of the gap, and the rest is unexplained. Here the sample has around 140,000 clones; about 88% occur a single time. The ten largest clones capture around 10% of the sample. Sequencing was carried out using PBMCs. The receptors shown here come from a man aged 18 to 30 in good health and CMV-seropositive.

This rearrangement joins TRBV5-1 to TRBJ2-1; unclear D gene. The CDR3 loop spans 21 amino acids. Per germline, CDR1 SGHRS and CDR2 YFSETQ. The germline V and J ends were trimmed by 4 bases and 0 bases, with 29 bases remaining between them. This CDR3 reads CASSPGVGLPVTFSSYNEQFF. The CDR3 DNA reads TGCGCCAGCAGCCCTGGCGTAGGTTTGCCAGTGACTTTCTCCTCCTACAATGAGCAGTTCTTC. Filled out from reference TRBV5-1 and TRBJ2-1, the complete variable domain reads KAGVTQTPRYLIKTRGQQVTLSCSPISGHRSVSWYQQTPGQGLQFLFEYFSETQRNKGNFPGRFSGRQFSNSRSEMNVSTLELGDSALYLCASSPGVGLPVTFSSYNEQFFGPGTRLTVL.

V is TRBV2 and J is TRBJ2-1; TRBD2 agrees at 12 bases. V was pared by 5 bases and J by 8 bases, with 7 bases of the junction left unmatched. Germline V lookup: CDR1 SNHLY, CDR2 FYNNEI. CDR3 length: 15 amino acids. The CDR3 bases are TGTGCCAGCAGTTTACTAGCGGGGGGCTTAGATGAGCAGTTCTTC. Protein: CASSLLAGGLDEQFF.

The chain is built from TRBV7-6 and TRBJ2-1; possible D gene TRBD1, 5 bases. CDR1 and CDR2 from the germline V gene are SGHVS and FNYEAQ. The CDR3 runs 13 residues. With 4 bases removed from V and 8 bases from J, the gap between germline ends came to 12 bases. The CDR3 protein is CASSSTGPHEQFF. The CDR3 nucleotides read TGTGCCAGCAGCTCTACAGGTCCCCATGAGCAGTTCTTC.

The chain is built from TRBV13 and TRBJ2-7; D gene uncertain. CDR1 PRHDT and CDR2 FYEKMQ come from the germline V gene (reference sequence). The V gene lost 1 base and the J gene lost 0 bases, with 7 bases spanning the gap. The CDR3 sequence is 14 residues long. The CDR3 DNA reads TGTGCCAGCAGCTTAGTTGCAGGCTCCTACGAGCAGTACTTC. Its translation: CASSLVAGSYEQYF.

The rearrangement joins TRBV4-1 to TRBJ1-2; 7 bases align to TRBD1. CDR3 length equals 15 residues. Trimming took 0 bases from V and 6 from J; bases not matched to a gene: 7. Germline values: CDR1 MGHRA, CDR2 YSYEKL. CDR3 loop: CASSQDETGLHGYTF. CDR3 bases: TGCGCCAGCAGCCAAGATGAGACAGGGCTCCATGGCTACACCTTC.

This clone was observed a few times. The gene calls are TRBV18 and TRBJ2-7; TRBD1 aligns across 8 bases. The CDR3 is 14 amino acids. Germline V gene lookup returns CDR1 KGHSH and CDR2 LQKENI. With 5 bases clipped from V and 4 bases from J, the junction kept 7 bases outside the gene matches. CDR3 sequence (DNA): TGTGCCAGCTCATCAGGACAGGGCCCTTACGAGCAGTACTTC. Translated: CASSSGQGPYEQYF.